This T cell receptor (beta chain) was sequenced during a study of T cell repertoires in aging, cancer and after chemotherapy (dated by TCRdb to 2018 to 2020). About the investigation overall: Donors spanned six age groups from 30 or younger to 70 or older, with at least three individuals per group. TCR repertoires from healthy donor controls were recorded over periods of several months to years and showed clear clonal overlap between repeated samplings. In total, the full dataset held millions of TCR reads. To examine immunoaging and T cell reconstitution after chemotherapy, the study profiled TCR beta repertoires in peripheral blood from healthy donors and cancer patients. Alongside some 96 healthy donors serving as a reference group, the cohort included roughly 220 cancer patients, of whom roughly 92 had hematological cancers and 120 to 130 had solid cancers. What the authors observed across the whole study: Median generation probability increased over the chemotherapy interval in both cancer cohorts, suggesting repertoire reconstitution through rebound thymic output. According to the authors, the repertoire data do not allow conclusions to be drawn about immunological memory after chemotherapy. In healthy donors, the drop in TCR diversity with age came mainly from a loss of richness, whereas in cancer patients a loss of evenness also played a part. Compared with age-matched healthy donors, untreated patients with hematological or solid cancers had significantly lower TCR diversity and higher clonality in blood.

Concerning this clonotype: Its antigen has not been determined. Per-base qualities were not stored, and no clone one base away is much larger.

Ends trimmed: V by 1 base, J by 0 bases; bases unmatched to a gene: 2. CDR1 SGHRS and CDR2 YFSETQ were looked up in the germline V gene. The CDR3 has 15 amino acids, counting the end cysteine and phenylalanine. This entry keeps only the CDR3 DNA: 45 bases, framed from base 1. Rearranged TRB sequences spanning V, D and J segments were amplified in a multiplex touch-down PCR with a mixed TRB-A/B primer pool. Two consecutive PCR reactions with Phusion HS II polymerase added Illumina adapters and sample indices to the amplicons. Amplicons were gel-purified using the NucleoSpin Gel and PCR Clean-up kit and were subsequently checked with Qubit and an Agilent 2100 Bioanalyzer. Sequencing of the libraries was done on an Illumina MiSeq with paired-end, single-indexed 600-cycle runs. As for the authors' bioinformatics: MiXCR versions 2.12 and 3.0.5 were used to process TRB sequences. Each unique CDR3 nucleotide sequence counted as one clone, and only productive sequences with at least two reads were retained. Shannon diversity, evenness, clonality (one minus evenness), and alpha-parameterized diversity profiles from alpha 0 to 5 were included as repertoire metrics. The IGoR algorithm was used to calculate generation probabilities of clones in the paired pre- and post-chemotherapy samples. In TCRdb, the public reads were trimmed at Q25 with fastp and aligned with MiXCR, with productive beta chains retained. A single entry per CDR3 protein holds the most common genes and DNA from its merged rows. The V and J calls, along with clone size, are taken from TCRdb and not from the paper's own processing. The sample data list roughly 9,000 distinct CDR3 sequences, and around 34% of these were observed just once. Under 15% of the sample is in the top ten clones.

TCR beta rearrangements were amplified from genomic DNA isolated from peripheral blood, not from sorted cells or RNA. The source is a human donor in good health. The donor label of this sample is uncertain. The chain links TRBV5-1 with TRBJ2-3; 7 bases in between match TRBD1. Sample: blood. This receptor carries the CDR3 CASSLWGQSTDTQYF. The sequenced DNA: TGCGCCAGCAGCTTGTGGGGACAGAGCACAGATACGCAGTATTTT. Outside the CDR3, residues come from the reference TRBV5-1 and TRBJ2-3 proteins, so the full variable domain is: KAGVTQTPRYLIKTRGQQVTLSCSPISGHRSVSWYQQTPGQGLQFLFEYFSETQRNKGNFPGRFSGRQFSNSRSEMNVSTLELGDSALYLCASSLWGQSTDTQYFGPGTRLTVL.